This note documents a single T cell receptor beta chain sequence. TCRdb's table, derived via immunoSEQ multiplex PCR, lists solely in-frame clones and lacks some. The sample lists approximately 300,000 clones, roughly 89% seen once, with 0.65% to 0.85% in the top ten. These data originate in a study of cytomegalovirus exposure and HLA in healthy donors. Sample: PBMCs. The sequence derives from a woman younger than 30 in good health and CMV-seronegative.

The CDR3 DNA sequence: TGTGCCAGCAGCGTACAATGGGCTAGCCCACCAGGTGAGCAGTTCTTC. Its protein is CASSVQWASPPGEQFF. The chain carries TRBV6-4 and TRBJ2-1, with TRBD2 as a possible D gene (5 bases). Germline V CDR1 and CDR2: MRHNA, SNTAGT. V lost 6 bases to trimming and J lost 9 bases, with 24 bases between them. There are 16 residues in the CDR3.